This T cell receptor (beta chain) originates from a study of Ad26.COV2.S vaccination and SARS-CoV-2 variants. Study overall: Each vaccinee took Ad26.COV2.S intramuscularly, once or twice 56 days apart. Overall study findings and caveats: Vaccinated and placebo-treated recipients had similar non-spike TCR breadth.

Note on this clone: Its target is unknown.

TCRdb's table, derived via immunoSEQ multiplex PCR, lists solely in-frame clones and lacks some. This sample has 250,000 to 300,000 clones, with about 90% found just once. Germline V gives CDR1 KGHSH, CDR2 LQKENI. The CDR3 sequence is 15 residues long. The germline V and J ends were trimmed by 1 base and 3 bases, with 12 bases remaining between them. Treatment denoted: roughly 18 received Ad26.COV2.S at low or high dose, single or two shots; about 5 received placebo; per-sample allocation not given. The samples were gathered on day 63 after the first injection of vaccine or placebo. The clonotype comes from a person aged 18 to 59 who received the Ad26.COV2.S COVID-19 vaccine or a placebo. The chain combines TRBV18 with TRBJ1-2, with a weak D call TRBD1 (6 bases). Sequencing was performed on peripheral blood, taken in a trial of Ad26.COV2.S vaccine versus placebo. CDR3 in amino acids: CASSPRTGPDYGYTF. For the CDR3, the DNA is TGTGCCAGCTCACCACGTACAGGGCCTGACTATGGCTACACCTTC.